Included here is one T cell receptor (beta chain) sequence, with context. Its antigen is unknown. V was clipped by 3 bases and J by 6 bases, with 11 bases between them. This CDR3 is 13 amino acids long. The germline V gene has CDR1 SNHLY and CDR2 FYNNEI. The data belong to a study of shared clonotypes between healthy human individuals. Findings of the study overall: There were few donors, and this limited the genetic and exposure-history diversity represented.

The authors distributed each subset's genomic DNA evenly over several immunoSEQ plates. Sequenced by immunoSEQ multiplex PCR; TCRdb stores in-frame clones only, minus some. The table has 400,000 to 600,000 clones, about 75% seen once; the top ten hold about an eighth. Material for sequencing was PBMCs. The J gene is TRBJ1-2, the V gene TRBV2; no firm D call. The receptor comes from a woman in her 40s in good health. Some clones in this sample may be carry-over from other donors' samples. Here the CDR3 DNA reads TGTGCCAGCAGTGAGCTGGTTATGGATGGCTACACCTTC. This codes for CASSELVMDGYTF.